This entry concerns a single TCR beta chain. Extracted RNA was reverse transcribed, and the resulting cDNA served as sequencing template. TCRdb keeps only in-frame clones here, not all; method: immunoSEQ multiplex PCR. The table records 140,000 to 150,000 clones, around 50% of them present only once. The record originates from a study of CD8+ T cells in alopecia areata. V trimming: 7 bases; J trimming: 6 bases; junction bases outside the gene matches: 9. This CDR3 spans 14 amino acids. Germline V CDR1 and CDR2: SQVTM, ANQGSEA. The chain uses TRBV29-1 and TRBJ2-1; 10 bases agree with TRBD1. Sequencing was performed on CD4+ T cells sorted from blood, taken at week 0. The source is a human donor with alopecia areata. In DNA form, the CDR3 reads TGCAGCGCCGCAGACAGGGGGCGCAGCAATGAGCAGTTCTTC. This encodes CSAADRGRSNEQFF.